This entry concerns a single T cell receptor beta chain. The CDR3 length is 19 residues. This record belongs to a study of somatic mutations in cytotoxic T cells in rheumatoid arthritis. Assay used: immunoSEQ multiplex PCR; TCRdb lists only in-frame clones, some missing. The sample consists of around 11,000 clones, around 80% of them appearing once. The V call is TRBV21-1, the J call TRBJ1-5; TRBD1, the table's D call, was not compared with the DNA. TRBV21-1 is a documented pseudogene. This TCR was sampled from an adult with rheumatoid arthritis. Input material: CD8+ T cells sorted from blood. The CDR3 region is CASSKLERVETGTRQPQHF. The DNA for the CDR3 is TGTGCCAGCAGCAAATTGGAGCGAGTTGAGACAGGTACTCGACAGCCCCAGCATTTT.